This T cell receptor (beta chain) was obtained from a study of PD-1 blockade in mismatch repair-deficient tumors. CDR3 length equals 15 residues. CDR1 is SNHLY and CDR2 is FYNNEI in the germline V gene. Losses at the gene ends were 6 bases for V and 8 bases for J; bases not matched to a gene: 7. Assay used: immunoSEQ multiplex PCR; TCRdb lists only in-frame clones, some missing. The sample carries roughly 37,000 clones, 75% to 90% recorded once. The chain couples TRBV2 to TRBJ2-1; TRBD2 matches 13 bases. Sequencing was performed on PBMCs, taken less than 40 weeks after starting pembrolizumab. The origin of this receptor is an adult with mismatch repair-deficient cancer. The CDR3, as DNA: TGTGCCAGCAGAGCCGGGACTAGCGGGATACATGAGCAGTTCTTC. It codes for CASRAGTSGIHEQFF.